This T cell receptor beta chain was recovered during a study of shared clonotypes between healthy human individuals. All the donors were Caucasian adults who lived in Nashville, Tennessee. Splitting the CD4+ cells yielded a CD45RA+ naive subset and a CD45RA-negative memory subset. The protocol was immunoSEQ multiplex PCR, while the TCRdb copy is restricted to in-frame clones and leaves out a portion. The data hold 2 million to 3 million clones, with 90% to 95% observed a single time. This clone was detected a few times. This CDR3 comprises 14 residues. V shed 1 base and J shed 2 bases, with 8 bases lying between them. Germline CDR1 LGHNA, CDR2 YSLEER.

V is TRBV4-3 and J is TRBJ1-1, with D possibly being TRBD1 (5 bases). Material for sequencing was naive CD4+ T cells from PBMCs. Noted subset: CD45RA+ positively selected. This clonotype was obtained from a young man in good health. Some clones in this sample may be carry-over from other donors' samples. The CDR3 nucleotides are TGCGCCAGCAGCCAAGGGGGCGGTAACACTGAAGCTTTCTTT. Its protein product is CASSQGGGNTEAFF.